This T cell receptor (beta chain) was captured by sequencing in a study of cytomegalovirus exposure and HLA in healthy donors. General study findings and limits: Later work found most CMV-associated TCR beta chains apparently HLA-restricted. Versus the roughly 690-donor mean, an Asian-associated ancestry cluster reportedly showed fewer N-insertions in a later analysis. Most subjects had HLA-A and HLA-B alleles reportedly predicted accurately by TCR beta sequences.

On this clone: Its antigen remains unknown.

PCR primers comprised 60 Vbeta and 13 Jbeta primers. In the original processing: An analysis that came later counted 80 million or so unique TCR beta chains, around 12 million shared. The method was immunoSEQ multiplex PCR; TCRdb's version includes in-frame clones alone and lacks a portion of them. The V and J calls and clone size were taken over from that table, and D and trimming were inferred from the DNA. The table lists approximately 120,000 clones, approximately 80% of them singletons. The CDR3 is 15 amino acids. The junction had 3 bases not matched to a gene; V was cut back by 3 bases and J by 2 bases. Germline CDR1 is SGHAT and CDR2 is FQNNGV.

The sample consisted of PBMCs. The TCR comes from a man aged 18 to 29 in good health and CMV-seronegative. This chain joins TRBV11-2 and TRBJ2-3; 9 bases are a match to TRBD1. This CDR3 reads CASSFDRGNTDTQYF. CDR3 in DNA: TGTGCCAGCAGCTTTGACAGGGGGAACACAGATACGCAGTATTTT.